This T cell receptor (beta chain) was sequenced for a study of glioma-infiltrating T cells. With 2 bases removed from V and 8 bases from J, the gap between germline ends came to 3 bases. Germline-derived CDR1 and CDR2 are SQVTM and ANQGSEA. This CDR3 contains 9 residues. Amplification of TCR alpha and beta CDR3 regions from RNA used iRepertoire nested multiplex PCR. From the multiplex PCR reads, TCRdb called clonotypes with MiXCR, one entry per CDR3 protein. The top ten hold 35% of the sample, which has about 110,000 distinct CDR3 sequences, less than 30% seen once. J is TRBJ1-2 and V is TRBV29-1; no firm D call. Sequencing input: glioma tissue, nonneoplastic brain tissue, or PBMCs (not recorded which). The clonotype comes from a human donor with low-grade glioma or glioblastoma, undergoing nonglioma brain surgery, or in good health (not recorded which). DNA for the CDR3: TGCAGCGTTGAAAGCGGCTACACCTTC. Protein: CSVESGYTF.